These 5 T cell receptor beta chains originate from one sample sequenced in a study of cytomegalovirus exposure and HLA in healthy donors. Researchers ran the PCR with 60 Vbeta and 13 Jbeta primers. The repertoire was sequenced with immunoSEQ multiplex PCR; TCRdb's copy has only in-frame clones and lacks some. The data hold around 96,000 clones, with around four fifths observed a single time. Specimen: PBMCs. The receptors come from a man aged 25 to 40 in good health and CMV-seropositive.

This clone has a handful of counts. The rearrangement uses TRBV7-3 and TRBJ2-3, with a tentative D call TRBD2 (6 bases). Germline CDR1 is SGHTA and CDR2 is FQGTGA. V lost 3 bases, J lost 1 base, and 11 bases lay in between. CDR3 length: 15 amino acids. The CDR3 sequence: CASSFRRGGTDTQYF. CDR3 nucleotide sequence: TGTGCCAGCAGCTTTAGGAGGGGAGGCACAGATACGCAGTATTTT. Based on the CDR3 plus reference TRBV7-3 and TRBJ2-3, the full variable domain is GAGVSQTPSNKVTEKGKYVELRCDPISGHTALYWYRQSLGQGPEFLIYFQGTGAADDSGLPNDRFFAVRPEGSVSTLKIQRTERGDSAVYLCASSFRRGGTDTQYFGPGTRLTVL.

V is TRBV7-2 and J is TRBJ2-5; tentatively, D is TRBD1 (6 bases). Germline V lookup: CDR1 SGHTA, CDR2 FQGNSA. Trimming pared 5 bases from V and 11 bases from J, leaving 21 bases between. The CDR3 contains 14 residues. The CDR3 bases are TGTGCCAGCAGCCCCGGACAGCCCAAGCAGGGGCAGTACTTC. Protein product: CASSPGQPKQGQYF.

The sample holds one count of this clone. The CDR3 DNA is TGTGCCAGCAGCAGACAGACTGGTCAACCTACCAATGAGCAGTTCTTC. As protein: CASSRQTGQPTNEQFF. The rearrangement joins TRBV5-4 to TRBJ2-1, with D possibly matching TRBD1 (5 bases). V lost 4 bases to trimming and J lost 6 bases, with 20 bases between them. CDR1 SGHNT and CDR2 YYREEE come from the germline V gene (reference sequence). CDR3 size: 16 residues.

The V call is TRBV5-5, the J call TRBJ2-3; tentatively, D is TRBD1 (6 bases). Germline lookup yields CDR1 SGHKS and CDR2 YYEKEE (reference sequence). CDR3 length: 14 amino acids. Deletions cut 4 bases from V and 2 bases from J, with 11 bases between. The CDR3 sequence is CASSPDSPTDTQYF. The CDR3 nucleotides are TGTGCCAGCAGCCCGGACAGTCCCACAGATACGCAGTATTTT.

The rearrangement links TRBV7-9 to TRBJ1-2, with TRBD1 identical over 10 bases. The CDR3 loop spans 16 amino acids. The J segment lost 4 bases and the V segment lost 5 bases, leaving 10 bases of the junction unmatched. Germline CDR1 reads SEHNR; CDR2 reads FQNEAQ (reference sequence). The CDR3 bases are TGTGCCAGCAGCCTAAGACAGGGGGCGACCGGCTATGGCTACACCTTC. Amino acid sequence: CASSLRQGATGYGYTF.